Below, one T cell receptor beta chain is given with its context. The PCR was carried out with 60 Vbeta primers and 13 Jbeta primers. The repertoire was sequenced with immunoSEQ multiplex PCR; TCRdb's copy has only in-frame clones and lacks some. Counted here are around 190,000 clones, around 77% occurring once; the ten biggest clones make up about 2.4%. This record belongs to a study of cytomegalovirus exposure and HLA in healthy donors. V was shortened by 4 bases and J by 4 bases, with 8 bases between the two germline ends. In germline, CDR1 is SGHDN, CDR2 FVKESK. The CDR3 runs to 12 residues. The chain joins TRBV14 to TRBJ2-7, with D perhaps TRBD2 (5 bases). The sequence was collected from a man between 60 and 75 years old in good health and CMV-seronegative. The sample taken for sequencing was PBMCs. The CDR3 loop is CASSPTTYEQYF. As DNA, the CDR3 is TGTGCCAGCAGCCCGACTACGTACGAGCAGTACTTC.